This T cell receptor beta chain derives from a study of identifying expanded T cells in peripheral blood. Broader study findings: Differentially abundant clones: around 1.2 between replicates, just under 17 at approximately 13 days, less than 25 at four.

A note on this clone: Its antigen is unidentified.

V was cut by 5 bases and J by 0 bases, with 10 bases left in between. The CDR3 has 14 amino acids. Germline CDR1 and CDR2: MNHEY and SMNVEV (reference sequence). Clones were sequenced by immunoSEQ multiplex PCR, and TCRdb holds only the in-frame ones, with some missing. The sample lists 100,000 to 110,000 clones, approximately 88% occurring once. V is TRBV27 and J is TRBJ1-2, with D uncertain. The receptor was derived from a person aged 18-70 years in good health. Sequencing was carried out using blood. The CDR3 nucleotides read TGTGCCAGCAGTACGGACGGAGCTAACTATGGCTACACCTTC. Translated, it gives CASSTDGANYGYTF.